One sample yielded the 17 T cell receptor beta chains listed below, sequenced in a study of T cell responses to AZD1222 COVID-19 vaccine. The data were produced by immunoSEQ multiplex PCR, yet TCRdb's version contains in-frame clones alone and is incomplete. The sample shows tens of thousands of clones, under 95% of them seen only once. The material was peripheral blood, obtained on day 0 of AZD1222 vaccination. Every receptor here comes from an adult in good health.

V gene TRBV15 combines with J gene TRBJ1-5; tentative D call: TRBD1 (6 bases). Germline-derived CDR1 and CDR2 are LNHNV and YYDKDF (reference sequence). The CDR3 sequence is 16 residues long. V was trimmed by 9 bases and J by 0 bases, leaving 18 bases between them. This chain's CDR3 is CATRPEGQNSNQPQHF. DNA for the CDR3: TGTGCCACTAGACCGGAGGGACAAAATAGCAATCAGCCCCAGCATTTT.

The DNA for the CDR3 is TGTGCCAGCAGTCCTCCCTCAGACAGGGGGCGCGTAAAGGCAGGCTACACCTTC. Residues: CASSPPSDRGRVKAGYTF. This chain links TRBV7-8 with TRBJ1-2; 10 bases are shared with TRBD1. The germline gives CDR1 SGHVS, CDR2 FQNEAQ. The CDR3 runs 18 residues. The trim removed 6 bases at V and 8 bases at J, leaving 21 bases unmatched.

This chain joins TRBV27 and TRBJ2-1; D is uncertain. Germline V gives CDR1 MNHEY, CDR2 SMNVEV (reference sequence). V gave up 5 bases and J gave up 12 bases, with 11 bases separating them. This CDR3 is built from 11 residues. The CDR3 DNA sequence: TGTGCCAGCAGTCACGGTTGGTCGCAGTTCTTC. This encodes CASSHGWSQFF.

The V and J genes are TRBV11-1 and TRBJ2-7; D gene ambiguous. The V end was cut by 5 bases, the J end by 7 bases, with 21 bases between. The germline V gene encodes CDR1 SGHAT and CDR2 FQDESV (reference sequence). CDR3 length: 15 amino acids. CDR3 amino acids: CASSPQVPSADEQYF. The CDR3 DNA follows: TGTGCCAGCAGCCCCCAGGTCCCCAGCGCGGATGAGCAGTACTTC.

Here the CDR3 reads CASSPDILNTEAFF. In DNA, the CDR3 is TGTGCCAGCTCACCGGACATACTGAACACTGAAGCTTTCTTT. The V and J genes are TRBV18 and TRBJ1-1; perhaps TRBD1 as D (5 bases). This CDR3 is built from 14 residues. In germline, CDR1 is KGHSH, CDR2 LQKENI. V lost 3 bases and J 0 bases, leaving 8 bases between the germline ends.

The chain joins TRBV6-2 or TRBV6-3 to TRBJ1-6; TRBD1 might be the D (5 bases). Trimming removed 6 bases from V and 0 bases from J, with 12 bases in between. The V gene's germline CDR1 is MNHEY and CDR2 SVGEGT. CDR3 length equals 16 residues. CDR3 in amino acids: CASSSPDSSYNSPLHF. CDR3 nucleotide sequence: TGTGCCAGCAGCTCCCCAGACAGCTCCTATAATTCACCCCTCCACTTT.

The V call is TRBV19, the J call TRBJ1-1; 7 positions match TRBD1. V was pared by 6 bases and J by 1 base, with 11 bases of the junction left unmatched. The CDR3 totals 16 residues. The germline V gene encodes CDR1 LNHDA and CDR2 SQIVND (reference sequence). The CDR3 sequence is CASRHRPGQTNTEAFF. CDR3 coding DNA: TGTGCCAGTAGACACCGCCCGGGACAGACGAACACTGAAGCTTTCTTT.

In its sample, this clone was seen once. CDR3 residues: CASSRDIRNTGELFF. The CDR3 nucleotides are TGTGCCAGTAGTAGGGACATCCGGAACACCGGGGAGCTGTTTTTT. The chain combines TRBV19 with TRBJ2-2, with D tentatively TRBD1 (6 bases). The germline V gene encodes CDR1 LNHDA and CDR2 SQIVND (reference sequence). CDR3 length: 15 amino acids. Trimming cost V 4 bases and J 1 base, with 10 bases left between them.

CDR3 protein: CASSSWAGTLNQPQHF. CDR3 sequence (DNA): TGTGCCAGCAGTTCCTGGGCAGGGACCCTCAATCAGCCCCAGCATTTT. The V call is TRBV28, the J call TRBJ1-5; possible D gene TRBD1, 5 bases. CDR3 size: 16 residues. Trimming cost V 4 bases and J 3 bases, with 16 bases left between them. Looked up from germline, CDR1 is MDHEN and CDR2 is SYDVKM.

The chain uses TRBV10-3 and TRBJ1-4, with TRBD1 matching 8 bases. CDR3 length: 13 amino acids. V dropped 6 bases and J dropped 8; count of bases not matched to a gene: 5. CDR1 and CDR2 (germline): ENHRY, SYGVKD. For the CDR3, the DNA is TGTGCCATCAGGACAGGGGCGGGAGAAAAACTGTTTTTT. Protein: CAIRTGAGEKLFF.

The V and J genes are TRBV28 and TRBJ2-7; TRBD1 matches 12 bases. V lost 5 bases to trimming and J lost 0 bases; unmatched junction nucleotides: 8. Germline CDR1 reads MDHEN; CDR2 reads SYDVKM. This CDR3 has 17 residues. DNA for the CDR3: TGTGCCAGCAGTCCGGGACAGGGGGCCCCATTCTCCTACGAGCAGTACTTC. Protein: CASSPGQGAPFSYEQYF.

This chain links TRBV30 with TRBJ2-7; a possible D gene is TRBD1 (7 bases). CDR3 length equals 13 residues. V lost 7 bases and J 1 base, leaving 14 bases between the germline ends. Germline CDR1 reads GTSNPN; CDR2 reads SVGIG (reference sequence). CDR3 residues: CALEAGQSYEQYF. Written as DNA, the CDR3 is TGTGCCTTGGAGGCGGGACAGTCCTACGAGCAGTACTTC.

The chain employs TRBV7-3 and TRBJ2-7; no clear D. The germline CDR1 and CDR2 sequences are SGHTA and FQGTGA. Trimming cost V 2 bases and J 4 bases, with 9 bases left between them. CDR3 length: 13 residues. CDR3 coding DNA: TGTGCCAGCAGCTTATTGTCCGGTTACGAGCAGTACTTC. This codes for CASSLLSGYEQYF.

The chain has TRBV19 and TRBJ1-5; D ambiguous. V lost 2 bases, J lost 2 bases, and 10 bases lay in between. The CDR3 covers 15 residues. Germline V gives CDR1 LNHDA, CDR2 SQIVND (reference sequence). CDR3 residues: CASSIRGIGNQPQHF. The CDR3 bases are TGTGCCAGTAGTATACGGGGAATCGGCAATCAGCCCCAGCATTTT.

V gene TRBV5-6 combines with J gene TRBJ2-7; D might be TRBD1 (6 bases). Germline V gene lookup returns CDR1 SGHDT and CDR2 YYEEEE. The CDR3 runs 15 residues. The germline V and J ends were trimmed by 4 bases and 2 bases, with 16 bases remaining between them. CDR3 sequence: CASSIGTPRTYEQYF. The CDR3 DNA sequence: TGTGCCAGCAGCATCGGGACACCCCGGACCTACGAGCAGTACTTC. The full variable domain, with the rest looked up from reference TRBV5-6 and TRBJ2-7, is DAGVTQSPTHLIKTRGQQVTLRCSPKSGHDTVSWYQQALGQGPQFIFQYYEEEERQRGNFPDRFSGHQFPNYSSELNVNALLLGDSALYLCASSIGTPRTYEQYFGPGTRLTVT.

This chain links TRBV4-2 with TRBJ2-4; TRBD2 agrees at 10 bases. Germline lookup yields CDR1 LGHNA and CDR2 YNFKEQ. This CDR3 is built from 15 residues. V was clipped by 3 bases and J by 6 bases; unmatched bases: 5. The CDR3 region has the DNA TGTGCCAGCAGCCAGGGGGTAGCGGGAGGAAACATTCAGTACTTC. This sequence encodes CASSQGVAGGNIQYF.

The chain combines TRBV5-4 with TRBJ2-2; TRBD1 matches 11 bases. The germline V gene encodes CDR1 SGHNT and CDR2 YYREEE (reference sequence). J gave up 6 bases and V 4 bases, and 8 bases lay outside the gene matches. The CDR3 length is 16 residues. CDR3 residues: CASSVDRGRSAGELFF. The CDR3 DNA is TGTGCCAGCAGCGTGGACAGGGGGCGATCTGCCGGGGAGCTGTTTTTT.